This T cell receptor beta chain derives from a study of control samples from healthy donors and cancer patients. Generated by immunoSEQ multiplex PCR, the TCRdb table keeps only in-frame clones and is missing some. The sample consists of 100,000 to 150,000 clones, around 90% of them appearing once. V lost 2 bases to trimming and J lost 5 bases; unmatched junction nucleotides: 2. The CDR3 is 13 residues long. CDR1 is SGHTA, CDR2 FQGNSA, per germline. The sequence came from a man between 18 and 35 years old in good health. Source material: blood. This chain joins TRBV7-2 and TRBJ2-5, with 7 bases lining up with TRBD2. For the CDR3, the DNA is TGTGCCAGCAGCTTAAATAGCGGGGAGACCCAGTACTTC. Translation gives CASSLNSGETQYF.